A single sample gave rise to the 30 T cell receptor beta chains below, sequenced in a study of blood T cells in healthy people across ages. With a J-beta primer mix and a sample-barcoded 5' primer, a second PCR ran about 7 to 11 cycles. Each CDR3 protein is one row after TCRdb ran MiXCR on the 5' RACE reads. Seen here are about 1,500,000 distinct CDR3 sequences, roughly 27% observed once, and the top ten hold roughly 8.2%. Sample: blood. All receptors derive from a woman aged 25 to 39 in good health.

This clonotype was counted a few times. The chain employs TRBV6-5 and TRBJ1-2; possible D gene TRBD1, 5 bases. This CDR3 contains 15 residues. Germline V lookup: CDR1 MNHEY, CDR2 SVGAGI. Trimming shortened V by 3 bases and J by 9 bases, and 20 bases separated the two germline ends. CDR3 sequence (DNA): TGTGCCAGCAGTTATTATGAGGGGTCTCTGCGGCGCTACACCTTC. Residues: CASSYYEGSLRRYTF.

The rearrangement uses TRBV7-2 and TRBJ2-5; 7 bases are a match to TRBD1. Trimming at V came to 5 bases and at J to 5 bases, leaving 11 bases not matched to a gene. This CDR3 has 15 residues. Germline CDR1 and CDR2: SGHTA and FQGNSA. In DNA, the CDR3 is TGTGCCAGCAGCCCTGAACAGGGGCGCACGGAGACCCAGTACTTC. As protein: CASSPEQGRTETQYF.

This clonotype has more than one count but fewer than ten. The V call is TRBV5-1, the J call TRBJ2-5; D is unclear. The V gene's germline CDR1 is SGHRS and CDR2 YFSETQ. The CDR3 is 12 residues long. Trimming stripped 2 bases from V and 3 bases from J, with 5 bases between. The CDR3 spells CASSFTKETQYF. The CDR3 DNA reads as TGCGCCAGCAGCTTTACGAAAGAGACCCAGTACTTC.

This clonotype showed up just a few times. The J gene is TRBJ1-2, the V gene TRBV28; perhaps TRBD1 as D (6 bases). Trimming shortened V by 5 bases and J by 4 bases, and 14 bases separated the two germline ends. Per germline, CDR1 MDHEN and CDR2 SYDVKM. This CDR3 spans 14 amino acids. The CDR3: CASSPGQSGYGYTF. CDR3 nucleotides: TGTGCCAGCAGTCCTGGACAGTCGGGCTATGGCTACACCTTC.

In this sample, this clonotype turned up a few times. The rearrangement links TRBV7-9 to TRBJ1-5; no reliable D call. Germline CDR1 is SEHNR and CDR2 is FQNEAQ (reference sequence). Between the trimmed V and J ends, which lost 2 bases and 0 bases, there was a span of 11 bases. CDR3 size: 16 residues. CDR3 amino acids: CASSLTDAYSNQPQHF. The CDR3 nucleotides read TGTGCCAGCAGCTTAACAGACGCATATAGCAATCAGCCCCAGCATTTT.

On this clonotype: This may be a read error: a much more frequent sequence differs by one nucleotide. V gene TRBV6-5 combines with J gene TRBJ2-7, with D tentatively TRBD2 (5 bases). The CDR3 extends over 14 amino acids. Trimming cost V 7 bases and J 1 base, with 14 bases left between them. Germline V lookup: CDR1 MNHEY, CDR2 SVGAGI. This chain's CDR3 is CASTEDRESYEQYF. DNA for the CDR3: TGTGCCAGCACCGAAGATAGGGAGTCCTACGAGCAGTACTTC.

This clonotype was recorded many times. The chain uses TRBV12-3 or TRBV12-4 and TRBJ1-2; D call uncertain. CDR3 length: 11 residues. V was clipped by 7 bases and J by 7 bases, with 10 bases between them. The CDR3 DNA is TGTGCCAGCACCTCGGACGGTGGCTACACCTTC. Encoded protein: CASTSDGGYTF.

The chain combines TRBV11-2 with TRBJ2-7, with 10 bases lining up with TRBD1. This CDR3 has 16 amino acids. V shed 5 bases and J 7 bases; nucleotides not matched to a gene: 14. Germline V lookup: CDR1 SGHAT, CDR2 FQNNGV. CDR3 residues: CASSLGPGQGRGEQYF. The CDR3 bases are TGTGCCAGCAGCCTGGGACCGGGACAGGGGAGGGGTGAGCAGTACTTC.

The chain employs TRBV11-2 and TRBJ1-1; maybe TRBD1 (6 bases). Between the trimmed V and J ends, which lost 4 bases and 3 bases, there was a span of 18 bases. CDR1 and CDR2 from the germline V gene are SGHAT and FQNNGV. This CDR3 is 16 amino acids long. DNA of the CDR3: TGTGCCAGCAGCTCACGCGTCAGGGGAAGGTACACTGAAGCTTTCTTT. Translated, it gives CASSSRVRGRYTEAFF.

This sequence joins TRBV6-5 and TRBJ2-3, with TRBD2 as a possible D gene (5 bases). Germline CDR1 is MNHEY and CDR2 is SVGAGI. V lost 5 bases, J lost 4 bases, and 16 bases lay in between. The CDR3 contains 15 residues. CDR3 in amino acids: CASSPMAGGADTQYF. CDR3 DNA: TGTGCCAGCAGTCCCATGGCGGGTGGGGCAGATACGCAGTATTTT.

The CDR3 nucleotides are TGTGCCACCAGTGATTCAGGGTCACCGCGCTACACCTTC. It codes for CATSDSGSPRYTF. The V call is TRBV24-1, the J call TRBJ1-2; weak D call: TRBD1 (5 bases). CDR3 size: 13 residues. V gave up 2 bases and J gave up 9 bases, with 12 bases separating them. Looked up from germline, CDR1 is KGHDR and CDR2 is SFDVKD.

The rearrangement joins TRBV6-6 to TRBJ1-6, with D perhaps matching TRBD1 (5 bases). The ends were cut back, 0 bases at V and 9 bases at J, with 12 bases in the middle. This CDR3 contains 15 residues. The germline V gene has CDR1 MNHNY and CDR2 SVGAGI (reference sequence). CDR3 in amino acids: CASSYSTQGSSPLHF. The CDR3 DNA is TGTGCCAGCAGTTACTCGACCCAGGGCAGTTCACCCCTCCACTTT.

The CDR3, as DNA: TGTGCCTGCACCACACGAGGAGGGGCCGACTACGAGCAGTACTTC. Amino acids: CACTTRGGADYEQYF. The genes are TRBV7-6 and TRBJ2-7; D is possibly TRBD2 (6 bases). V gave up 11 bases and J gave up 3 bases, with 23 bases separating them. The CDR3 covers 15 residues. Germline V gene lookup returns CDR1 SGHVS and CDR2 FNYEAQ.

V and J are TRBV20-1 and TRBJ2-1; TRBD2 might be the D (5 bases). V was cut by 6 bases and J by 13 bases, with 22 bases left in between. This CDR3 contains 13 residues. Germline lookup yields CDR1 DFQATT and CDR2 SNEGSKA (reference sequence). The CDR3 DNA reads as TGCAGTGCAGGGCGAGGGTACCAAGAGACCCAGTTCTTC. The encoded protein is CSAGRGYQETQFF.

The CDR3 nucleotides read TGCAGTGCTAGACTCTCAAGGGGGGGACTAGCGGGAATGGGTACGCAGTATTTT. Its translation: CSARLSRGGLAGMGTQYF. The V gene is TRBV20-1, the J gene TRBJ2-3; TRBD2 matches at 13 bases. Germline V CDR1 and CDR2: DFQATT, SNEGSKA (reference sequence). CDR3 length equals 18 residues. Germline trimming cut 2 bases from V and 8 bases from J; bases unmatched to any gene: 16.

There are a few counts of this clonotype. The genes are TRBV6-1 and TRBJ1-2; D is uncertain. The germline CDR1 and CDR2 sequences are MNHNS and SASEGT. With 2 bases removed from V and 4 bases from J, the gap between germline ends came to 14 bases. The CDR3 totals 15 residues. CDR3 region: CASSEFHPYRYGYTF. The CDR3 DNA reads TGTGCCAGCAGTGAATTTCACCCTTACCGCTATGGCTACACCTTC.

Many counts were recorded for this clonotype. The genes are TRBV20-1 and TRBJ2-5; the D call may be TRBD1 or TRBD2 (6 bases each). Germline CDR1 is DFQATT and CDR2 is SNEGSKA (reference sequence). Deletions cut 6 bases from V and 1 base from J, with 9 bases between. This CDR3 is built from 12 residues. CDR3 DNA: TGCAGTGCGCGGGACACCCAAGAGACCCAGTACTTC. Encoded protein: CSARDTQETQYF.

The gene calls are TRBV5-1 and TRBJ2-2; 7 bases are a match to TRBD2. V shed 5 bases, J shed 7 bases, and the junction held 14 bases outside the gene matches. Germline CDR1 reads SGHRS; CDR2 reads YFSETQ. There are 16 residues in the CDR3. The CDR3 protein is CASRARGAGSSGELFF. The CDR3 region has the DNA TGCGCCAGCAGAGCGAGGGGAGCGGGAAGTAGCGGGGAGCTGTTTTTT. The entire variable domain, with the rest obtained from reference TRBV5-1 and TRBJ2-2, is as follows: KAGVTQTPRYLIKTRGQQVTLSCSPISGHRSVSWYQQTPGQGLQFLFEYFSETQRNKGNFPGRFSGRQFSNSRSEMNVSTLELGDSALYLCASRARGAGSSGELFFGEGSRLTVL.

This clonotype has at least ten counts. The gene calls are TRBV29-1 and TRBJ2-7; either TRBD1 or TRBD2 may fit D (5 bases each). Germline-derived CDR1 and CDR2 are SQVTM and ANQGSEA. V was clipped by 5 bases and J by 2 bases, with 13 bases between them. The CDR3 runs to 13 residues. The CDR3 sequence: CSVFPGTTYEQYF. As DNA, the CDR3 is TGCAGCGTTTTCCCCGGGACGACCTACGAGCAGTACTTC.

The chain carries TRBV7-2 and TRBJ1-1; D is possibly TRBD1 (5 bases). The germline V and J ends were trimmed by 1 base and 4 bases, with 19 bases remaining between them. From germline, CDR1 is SGHTA and CDR2 FQGNSA. The CDR3 contains 17 residues. The CDR3 sequence is CASSLVQVRVGGTEAFF. In nucleotides, the CDR3 is TGTGCCAGCAGCTTAGTTCAGGTCCGTGTCGGGGGCACTGAAGCTTTCTTT.

This clonotype showed up just once. The CDR3 protein is CASGRENEKLFF. The DNA for the CDR3 is TGTGCCAGCGGCAGGGAGAATGAAAAACTGTTTTTT. The V call is TRBV2, the J call TRBJ1-4, with D possibly TRBD1 on 5 matching bases. V lost 8 bases, J lost 5 bases, and 9 bases lay in between. This CDR3 is 12 amino acids long. The germline gives CDR1 SNHLY, CDR2 FYNNEI.

The chain recombines TRBV13 with TRBJ1-2; D is unclear. The CDR3 extends over 12 amino acids. V dropped 5 bases and J dropped 11 bases, with 15 bases sitting between them. Looked up from germline, CDR1 is PRHDT and CDR2 is FYEKMQ (reference sequence). The CDR3, as DNA: TGTGCCAGCAGCCGAGGGCCGTTTGATTACACCTTC. It specifies CASSRGPFDYTF.

Concerning this clonotype itself: Relative to the germline gene, one junction end is altered; a read error may explain this. The chain is built from TRBV7-9 and TRBJ2-7; 7 nucleotides line up with TRBD1. The CDR3 is 14 amino acids. Germline values: CDR1 SEHNR, CDR2 FQNEAQ (reference sequence). The CDR3 DNA reads TGTGCCGGCAGCCCCTCAGGCAGGGGGACCGAGCAGTACTTC. Translating it yields CAGSPSGRGTEQYF.

Only a few counts were recorded for this clonotype. V usage is TRBV2 and J usage is TRBJ2-6; possible D gene TRBD1, 6 bases. With 5 bases removed from V and 1 base from J, the gap between germline ends came to 15 bases. This CDR3 region has 17 residues. CDR1 is SNHLY, CDR2 FYNNEI, per germline. CDR3 amino acids: CASSLQGGVSGANVLTF. CDR3 nucleotide sequence: TGTGCCAGCAGTTTACAGGGCGGAGTTTCTGGGGCCAACGTCCTGACTTTC. The entire variable domain, with the rest obtained from reference TRBV2 and TRBJ2-6, is as follows: EPEVTQTPSHQVTQMGQEVILRCVPISNHLYFYWYRQILGQKVEFLVSFYNNEISEKSEIFDDQFSVERPDGSNFTLKIRSTKLEDSAMYFCASSLQGGVSGANVLTFGAGSRLTVL.

This clonotype was detected many times. The chain carries TRBV6-2 or TRBV6-3 and TRBJ2-1, with 7 positions matching TRBD2. There are 14 residues in the CDR3. The junction had 3 bases not matched to a gene; V was cut back by 5 bases and J by 2 bases. Germline-derived CDR1 and CDR2 are MNHEY and SVGEGT. The CDR3 protein is CASSRGSAYNEQFF. CDR3 in DNA: TGTGCCAGCAGTCGCGGGAGCGCCTACAATGAGCAGTTCTTC.

This clonotype was seen more than once but under ten times. The chain combines TRBV5-5 with TRBJ1-1, with TRBD1 identical over 8 bases. After removal of 4 bases from V and 6 bases from J, the junction contained 8 bases not matched to a gene. CDR3 length equals 14 residues. In germline, CDR1 is SGHKS, CDR2 YYEKEE (reference sequence). The CDR3 spells CASSHTGGTAEAFF. The CDR3 DNA reads as TGTGCCAGCAGCCACACAGGGGGTACCGCTGAAGCTTTCTTT. The whole variable domain, remainder taken from reference TRBV5-5 and TRBJ1-1, is DAGVTQSPTHLIKTRGQQVTLRCSPISGHKSVSWYQQVLGQGPQFIFQYYEKEERGRGNFPDRFSARQFPNYSSELNVNALLLGDSALYLCASSHTGGTAEAFFGQGTRLTVV.

This chain uses TRBV12-3 or TRBV12-4 with TRBJ1-2; D unresolved. CDR3 length: 15 residues. Trimming removed 0 bases from V and 3 bases from J, with 11 bases in between. Here the CDR3 DNA reads TGTGCCAGCAGTTTAGCGAGGGCAGGCGACTATGGCTACACCTTC. Translating gives CASSLARAGDYGYTF.

This clonotype was seen more than once but under ten times. The chain employs TRBV14 and TRBJ1-2, with D possibly being TRBD1 (5 bases). CDR1 is SGHDN and CDR2 is FVKESK in the germline V gene. This CDR3 is built from 16 residues. Trimming stripped 0 bases from V and 3 bases from J, with 14 bases between. Here the CDR3 reads CASSQDPRGTYYGYTF. CDR3 coding DNA: TGTGCCAGCAGCCAAGATCCCCGCGGGACGTACTATGGCTACACCTTC.

The chain carries TRBV7-2 and TRBJ2-1, with 10 nucleotides matching TRBD2. V was pared by 6 bases and J by 6 bases, with 8 bases of the junction left unmatched. CDR1 and CDR2 from the germline V gene are SGHTA and FQGNSA. The CDR3 is 15 residues long. Here the CDR3 DNA reads TGTGCCAGCAGTAATAGCGGGAGGAAAGTCAATGAGCAGTTCTTC. It is translated as CASSNSGRKVNEQFF.

This clonotype was observed a handful of times. The chain combines TRBV2 with TRBJ1-5; D is ambiguous. The germline gives CDR1 SNHLY, CDR2 FYNNEI. V lost 0 bases and J 2 bases, leaving 2 bases between the germline ends. The CDR3 is made up of 13 amino acids. DNA of the CDR3: TGTGCCAGCAGTGAAGCGGGCAATCAGCCCCAGCATTTT. Translating it yields CASSEAGNQPQHF.